Listed below are T cell receptor beta chains from one sample, sequenced in a study of blood T cell repertoires in COVID-19. Only in-frame clones appear in the TCRdb table, and some are missing; sequencing was by immunoSEQ multiplex PCR. The profile shows around 170,000 clones, 88% of them singletons. The specimen was peripheral blood. The receptor source for this set is a woman in her twenties or thirties with acute or convalescent COVID-19. Each CDR3 is given with its conserved first and last residue. The order of the fields is J gene, D gene, clone size, V gene, CDR3 protein, CDR3 DNA. D genes are given only for firm matches. Not all rows give a size; the values are once, few, many and, for expanded clones, a class.

>TRBJ1-2|NA|NA|TRBV5-6
CASSLGSSYGYTF
TGTGCCAGCAGCTTAGGGAGTTCCTATGGCTACACCTTC
>TRBJ2-7|NA|few|TRBV11-2
CASSFQTAYYEQYF
TGTGCCAGCAGCTTCCAGACAGCCTATTACGAGCAGTACTTC
>TRBJ1-2|TRBD1|NA|TRBV9
CASSVTDRGDYGYTF
TGTGCCAGCAGCGTTACAGACAGGGGGGACTATGGCTACACCTTC
>TRBJ2-2|NA|NA|TRBV7-2
CASSKEAGTSTGELFF
TGTGCCAGCAGCAAGGAGGCGGGGACGAGCACCGGGGAGCTGTTTTTT
>TRBJ2-3|TRBD2|NA|TRBV10-1
CASSLAGSADTQYF
TGCGCCAGCAGCTTAGCGGGTTCTGCAGATACGCAGTATTTT
>TRBJ2-3|TRBD2|NA|TRBV6-5
CASSRAGVSDTQYF
TGTGCCAGCAGCCGAGCGGGAGTTTCAGATACGCAGTATTTT
>TRBJ2-1|NA|NA|TRBV29-1
CSVPSYNEQFF
TGCAGCGTCCCGTCCTACAATGAGCAGTTCTTC
>TRBJ2-5|NA|NA|TRBV11-2
CASSLFIRGKETQYF
TGTGCCAGCAGCCTCTTTATTCGCGGCAAAGAGACCCAGTACTTC
>TRBJ1-3|NA|NA|TRBV24-1
CATRQGNTIYF
TGTGCCACCAGACAGGGAAACACCATATATTTT
>TRBJ2-1|NA|NA|TRBV12-3/TRBV12-4
CASSNAPGEQFF
TGTGCCAGCAGCAATGCCCCGGGAGAGCAGTTCTTC
>TRBJ1-2|TRBD1|NA|TRBV14
CASSLPGQNYGYTF
TGTGCCAGCAGCCTTCCGGGACAGAACTATGGCTACACCTTC